Each of the 8 T cell receptor beta chains below was sequenced from the same sample in a study of spatial heterogeneity in lung cancer. Time point described: sample taken at primary tumor resection. Researchers sequenced whole RNA taken from tumor, nontumor lung or frozen PBMC without sorting. TCRdb redid the calling of the 5' RACE reads with MiXCR, one entry per CDR3 protein. The sample holds around 10,000 distinct CDR3 sequences, nearly 4% seen once. The starting material was normal lung tissue next to the tumor, obtained at surgery. The receptor set was obtained from a male donor with early-stage non-small cell lung cancer.

In this sample, this clonotype is medium-sized. This beta chain slipped into a library made for alpha chains as a stray read, so its size is not meaningful. This sequence joins TRBV20-1 and TRBJ1-5; D not resolved. Germline CDR1 reads DFQATT; CDR2 reads SNEGSKA (reference sequence). V was trimmed by 0 bases and J by 2 bases, leaving 11 bases between them. CDR3 length: 15 residues. CDR3 amino acids: CSARDLPEGNQPQHF. The CDR3 DNA is TGCAGTGCTAGAGATCTACCCGAGGGCAATCAGCCCCAGCATTTT.

This clonotype was found many times. Since it is a stray read in a library aimed at alpha chains, this beta chain has a size that is not meaningful. The V gene is TRBV27, the J gene TRBJ1-2; the match to TRBD1 covers 10 bases. The CDR3 covers 17 residues. V was pared by 5 bases and J by 1 base, with 10 bases of the junction left unmatched. Germline V CDR1 and CDR2: MNHEY, SMNVEV (reference sequence). The CDR3 bases are TGTGCCAGCAGTCCCTTGACAGGGGGCCTCCTTAACTATGGCTACACCTTC. This encodes CASSPLTGGLLNYGYTF.

This clonotype was seen many times. A library prepared for alpha chains yielded this beta chain as an off-target read; its size is of little meaning. The chain uses TRBV27 and TRBJ1-4, with 7 bases aligning to TRBD1. Germline assignment: CDR1 MNHEY and CDR2 SMNVEV (reference sequence). V dropped 6 bases and J dropped 3; count of bases not matched to a gene: 7. The CDR3 contains 15 residues. The CDR3 sequence is CASSLTGVANEKLFF. CDR3 coding DNA: TGTGCCAGCAGCCTAACAGGGGTGGCTAATGAAAAACTGTTTTTT. Looking up the rest from reference TRBV27 and TRBJ1-4 gives the full variable domain: EAQVTQNPRYLITVTGKKLTVTCSQNMNHEYMSWYRQDPGLGLRQIYYSMNVEVTDKGDVPEGYKVSRKEKRNFPLILESPSPNQTSLYFCASSLTGVANEKLFFGSGTQLSVL.

This clonotype occurred many times. Since it is a stray read in a library aimed at alpha chains, this beta chain has a size that is not meaningful. In DNA, the CDR3 is TGTGCCAGCAGCCCGGGACAGGCTGAAGCTTTCTTT. Its protein product is CASSPGQAEAFF. The genes are TRBV7-9 and TRBJ1-1; 8 nucleotides align to TRBD1. CDR1 is SEHNR and CDR2 is FQNEAQ in the germline V gene (reference sequence). V dropped 5 bases and J dropped 6; count of bases not matched to a gene: 2. The CDR3 extends over 12 amino acids.

In its sample, this clonotype ranks as medium-sized. This beta chain is an off-target read within a library intended for alpha chains, so its frequency means little. V is TRBV7-3 and J is TRBJ2-1; 8 bases are a match to TRBD2. Germline V gives CDR1 SGHTA, CDR2 FQGTGA. This CDR3 contains 15 residues. After removal of 1 base from V and 5 bases from J, the junction contained 4 bases not matched to a gene. The CDR3 DNA reads as TGTGCCAGCAGCTTAAAACTAGCGGTTAACAATGAGCAGTTCTTC. This translates into CASSLKLAVNNEQFF. The full variable domain, with the rest looked up from reference TRBV7-3 and TRBJ2-1, is GAGVSQTPSNKVTEKGKYVELRCDPISGHTALYWYRQSLGQGPEFLIYFQGTGAADDSGLPNDRFFAVRPEGSVSTLKIQRTERGDSAVYLCASSLKLAVNNEQFFGPGTRLTVL.

This clonotype was counted ten times or more. With the library built for alpha chains, this beta chain is off target and its frequency is not meaningful. This sequence joins TRBV6-5 and TRBJ2-4; D is tentatively TRBD1 or TRBD2 (6 bases each). CDR3 size: 13 residues. The germline V gene encodes CDR1 MNHEY and CDR2 SVGAGI. V was shortened by 4 bases and J by 6 bases, with 10 bases between the two germline ends. The CDR3 sequence is CASSSPGANIQYF. The DNA of the CDR3 is TGTGCCAGCAGTTCCCCGGGGGCAAACATTCAGTACTTC.

In its sample, this clonotype was seen many times. Because this beta chain is a stray read in a library intended to capture alpha chains, its abundance should not be given much weight. The V and J genes are TRBV20-1 and TRBJ2-1; 8 bases match TRBD2. The CDR3 runs 19 residues. With 1 base clipped from V and 0 bases from J, the junction kept 14 bases outside the gene matches. Germline V CDR1 and CDR2: DFQATT, SNEGSKA (reference sequence). CDR3 DNA: TGCAGTGCTAGAGGGCCGGGACTAGAGTTAAGTCTCTCCTACAATGAGCAGTTCTTC. This encodes CSARGPGLELSLSYNEQFF.

Judged by abundance, this clonotype is medium-sized. The size of this beta chain means little, since it is a stray read in a library made for alpha chains. This chain uses TRBV28 with TRBJ2-7, with D maybe TRBD1 (6 bases). CDR1 and CDR2 (germline): MDHEN, SYDVKM. The CDR3 covers 13 residues. Trimming stripped 5 bases from V and 3 bases from J, with 11 bases between. The CDR3 loop reads CASSRTGFYEQYF. CDR3 nucleotide sequence: TGTGCCAGCAGTAGAACAGGGTTCTACGAGCAGTACTTC.